This T cell receptor (beta chain) was identified during a study of blood T cell repertoires in COVID-19. Study information: The study drew acute and convalescent COVID-19 samples from the United States, Italy and Spain. Sources were T cells, B-cell-depleted T cells, or PBMCs; the material itself was cDNA or gDNA.

Original methodology: Amplification from reference gene primers served as the basis for estimated nucleated cell counts. TCRdb keeps only in-frame clones here, not all; method: immunoSEQ multiplex PCR. Clone size and V and J calls were adopted from that table, with D and trimming inferred from the DNA. The sample includes tens of thousands of clones, over 75% of them seen just once. The V gene lost 4 bases and the J gene lost 4 bases, with 13 bases spanning the gap. The CDR3 loop spans 15 amino acids. Looked up from germline, CDR1 is SGHAT and CDR2 is FQNNGV. This sequence was found in a woman aged 70 to 79 with acute or convalescent COVID-19. What was sequenced was peripheral blood. V usage is TRBV11-2 and J usage is TRBJ2-2; D call uncertain. CDR3 nucleotide sequence: TGTGCCAGCAGCTCCCGCCAACAAAGCACCGGGGAGCTGTTTTTT. Amino acid sequence: CASSSRQQSTGELFF.